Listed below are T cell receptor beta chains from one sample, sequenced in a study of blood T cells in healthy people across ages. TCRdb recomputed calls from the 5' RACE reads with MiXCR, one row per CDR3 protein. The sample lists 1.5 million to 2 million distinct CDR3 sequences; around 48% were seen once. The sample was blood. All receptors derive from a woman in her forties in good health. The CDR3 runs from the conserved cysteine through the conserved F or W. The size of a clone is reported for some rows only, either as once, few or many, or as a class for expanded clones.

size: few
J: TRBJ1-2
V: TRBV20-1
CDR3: CSAATGTGVFYGYTF

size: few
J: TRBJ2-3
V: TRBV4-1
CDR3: CASNGRRADTQYF

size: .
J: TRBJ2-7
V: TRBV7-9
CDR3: CASSSRGNRPPYEQYF

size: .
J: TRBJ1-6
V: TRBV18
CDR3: CASSPGTGDSYNSPLHF

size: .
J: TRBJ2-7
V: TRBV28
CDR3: CASSPGQGFPWEQYF

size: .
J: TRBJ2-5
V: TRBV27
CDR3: CASGGRRGETQYF

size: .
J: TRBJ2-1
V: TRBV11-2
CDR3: CASSSSRGTEQFF

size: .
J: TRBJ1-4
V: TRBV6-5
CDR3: CASSYSGRVGNEKLFF

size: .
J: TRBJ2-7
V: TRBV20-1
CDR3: CSVRGNSYEQYF

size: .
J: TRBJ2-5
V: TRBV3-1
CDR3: CASRDSGADEQYF

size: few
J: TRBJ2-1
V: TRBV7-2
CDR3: CASSLAFGGGPQNEQFF

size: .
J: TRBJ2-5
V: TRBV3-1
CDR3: CASSQGQVGETQYF

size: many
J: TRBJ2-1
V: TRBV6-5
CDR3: CASRGLAGGNEQFF

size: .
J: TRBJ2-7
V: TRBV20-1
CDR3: CSASSQGMSYEQYF

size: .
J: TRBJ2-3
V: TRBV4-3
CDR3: CASSQEGTGRDTQYF

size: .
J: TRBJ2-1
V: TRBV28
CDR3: CASVTTSGGLYEQFF

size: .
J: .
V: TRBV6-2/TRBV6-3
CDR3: CASSYSDWGSEQYF

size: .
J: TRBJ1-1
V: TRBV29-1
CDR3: CSVKTGLLNTEAFF

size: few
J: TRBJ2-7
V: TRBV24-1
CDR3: CATSSRGEQYF

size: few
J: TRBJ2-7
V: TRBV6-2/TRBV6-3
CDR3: CASSRGGTYSYEQYF

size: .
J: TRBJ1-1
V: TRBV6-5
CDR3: CASSHRQGRLNTEAFF

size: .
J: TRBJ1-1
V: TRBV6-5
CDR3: CASSYRTTGGMNTEAFF

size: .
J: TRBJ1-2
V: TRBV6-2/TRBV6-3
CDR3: CASSYHPGDGNYGYTF

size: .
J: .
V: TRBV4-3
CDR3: CASSQGGTGGRNIQYF

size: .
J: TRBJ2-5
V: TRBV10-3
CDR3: CAIRRTQQETQYF

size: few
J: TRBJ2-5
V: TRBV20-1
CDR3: CSARANRLGQETQYF

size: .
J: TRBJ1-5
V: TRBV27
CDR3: CASSSWGAGSNQPQHF

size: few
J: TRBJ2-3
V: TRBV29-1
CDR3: CSVERTRTDTQYF